The sequence of this TCR beta chain was determined in a study of early T cells in non-severe SARS-CoV-2 infection. Molecules of cDNA were individually given unique molecular identifiers that were attached to them. TCRdb reanalysed the 5' RACE reads using MiXCR and keeps one entry per CDR3 protein. Here the sample spans about 56,000 distinct CDR3 sequences, 10% being singletons. There are many counts of this clonotype. The sequence came from an adult who was a healthcare worker with PCR-confirmed SARS-CoV-2 infection or an uninfected control (not recorded which). Sequenced: whole blood.

CDR3 sequence: CATSRGRGEDNEQFF. The CDR3 DNA is TGTGCCACCAGCAGAGGCAGGGGAGAGGACAATGAGCAGTTCTTC. V gene TRBV15 combines with J gene TRBJ2-1, with D possibly being TRBD1 (6 bases). CDR3 length: 15 residues. Between the trimmed V and J ends, which lost 1 base and 5 bases, there was a span of 12 bases. Germline V CDR1 and CDR2: LNHNV, YYDKDF (reference sequence). Looking up the rest from reference TRBV15 and TRBJ2-1 gives the full variable domain: DAMVIQNPRYQVTQFGKPVTLSCSQTLNHNVMYWYQQKSSQAPKLLFHYYDKDFNNEADTPDNFQSRRPNTSFCFLDIRSPGLGDTAMYLCATSRGRGEDNEQFFGPGTRLTVL.